This T cell receptor beta chain derives from a study of blood T cell repertoires in COVID-19 (dated by TCRdb to about 2020). About the full investigation: The collaborator samples originated in the United States, Italy and Spain and spanned the acute and convalescent phases of COVID-19. Where available, HLA class I and class II types were taken from metadata supplied by the sample provider and were not determined by assay-based typing. The repertoires were made available in a free public database intended to serve as a resource for research on the immune response to SARS-CoV-2. Samples were obtained from the ongoing ImmuneRACE study (first 160 participants) and from about 1,300 subjects provided by 6 global collaborators. Deeply sampled blood TCRbeta repertoires from subjects exposed to, actively infected with, or recovered from COVID-19 were included in the dataset. The prospective study material was composed of cDNA or gDNA derived from T cells, B-cell-depleted T cells, or PBMCs. Nearly every sample came with metadata listing a de-identified subject ID, COVID-19 status, age in years and sex. What the research found in general, with its limitations: The amount of clinical and demographic metadata varied by source and participant and was provided uncurated.

The immunoSEQ Assay, a bias-controlled multiplex PCR, was used to amplify TCRbeta CDR3 regions from genomic DNA. The source study handled its data this way. The number of nucleated cells in each sample was estimated by amplification of reference gene primers within the assay. Sequence reads were collapsed and filtered to measure the absolute abundance of every unique TCRbeta CDR3 rearrangement. For each sample, productive Simpson clonality was calculated as the square root of Simpson's diversity index over productive rearrangements. TCRdb carries this immuneACCESS record with in-frame sequences only. Its versions omit some clonotypes, under half of them owing to an unresolved V gene in the studies checked, with the rest unexplained. V and J calls and clone size come straight from that table; D and trimming were deduced from the DNA. Across this sample there are about 200,000 clones, with about nine tenths seen only once. The top ten constitute around 5.7% of the sample.

Concerning this clone itself: No antigen is known for it. The input lacks base qualities; no much larger clone sits a single base away.

Collaborating institutions collected whole blood in K2EDTA tubes following their own protocols. Collaborator samples were shipped for TCRbeta analysis as frozen whole blood, isolated PBMCs, or DNA extracted from either sample type. The CDR3, cysteine through phenylalanine, is 14 amino acids long. Just CDR3 DNA is preserved here, 42 bases in frame from base 1. Looking up the germline V gene yields CDR1 SQVTM and CDR2 ANQGSEA. Here V drops 6 bases and J drops 1 base, and the junction holds 8 bases not matched to any gene. The chain employs TRBV29-1 and TRBJ2-5; 7 bases in the middle match TRBD2. This clonotype was sampled from a man older than 75 with acute or convalescent COVID-19. The sample taken for sequencing was peripheral blood. CDR3 region: CSVAQLASQETQYF. The DNA sequence is given as TGCAGCGTCGCCCAACTAGCGTCCCAAGAGACCCAGTACTTC.